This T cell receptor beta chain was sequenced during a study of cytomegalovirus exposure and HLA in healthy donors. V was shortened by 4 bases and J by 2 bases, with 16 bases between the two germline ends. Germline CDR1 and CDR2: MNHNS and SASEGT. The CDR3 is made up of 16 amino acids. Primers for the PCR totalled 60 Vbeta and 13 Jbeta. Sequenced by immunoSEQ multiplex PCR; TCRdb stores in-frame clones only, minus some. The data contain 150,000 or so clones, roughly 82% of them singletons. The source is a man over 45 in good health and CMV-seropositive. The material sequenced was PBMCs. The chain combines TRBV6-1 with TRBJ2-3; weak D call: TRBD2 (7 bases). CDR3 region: CASSASRGGLTDTQYF. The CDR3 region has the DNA TGTGCCAGCAGTGCAAGTAGGGGGGGCCTCACAGATACGCAGTATTTT.